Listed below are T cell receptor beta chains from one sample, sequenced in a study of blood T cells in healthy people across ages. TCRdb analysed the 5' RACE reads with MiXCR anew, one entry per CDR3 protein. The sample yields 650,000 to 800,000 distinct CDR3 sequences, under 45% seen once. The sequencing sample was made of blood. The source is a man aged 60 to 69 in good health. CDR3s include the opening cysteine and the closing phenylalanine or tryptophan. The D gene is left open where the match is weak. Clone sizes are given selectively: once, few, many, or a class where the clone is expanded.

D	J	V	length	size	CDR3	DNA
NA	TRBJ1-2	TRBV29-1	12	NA	CSGQAAESGYTF	TGCAGCGGACAAGCGGCAGAAAGTGGCTACACCTTC
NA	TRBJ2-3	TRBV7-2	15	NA	CASSSGPNLGDTQYF	TGTGCCAGCAGCTCGGGACCAAACCTGGGGGATACGCAGTATTTT
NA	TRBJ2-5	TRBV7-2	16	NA	CASSPELFGGQETQYF	TGTGCCAGCAGCCCCGAGCTCTTCGGGGGTCAAGAGACCCAGTACTTC
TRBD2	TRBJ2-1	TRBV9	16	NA	CASSPPQAGGPNEQFF	TGTGCCAGCAGCCCCCCTCAGGCGGGGGGACCGAATGAGCAGTTCTTC
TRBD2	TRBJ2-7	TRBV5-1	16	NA	CASSPAGGGGLNEQYF	TGCGCCAGCAGCCCCGCTGGCGGGGGGGGCCTGAACGAGCAGTACTTC
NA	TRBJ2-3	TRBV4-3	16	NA	CASSQDQRGGTDTQYF	TGCGCCAGCAGCCAAGATCAGAGGGGAGGTACAGATACGCAGTATTTT
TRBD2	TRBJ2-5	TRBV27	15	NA	CASSTYLAEQETQYF	TGTGCCAGCAGTACCTATCTAGCGGAACAAGAGACCCAGTACTTC
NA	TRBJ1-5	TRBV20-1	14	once	CSATYRDSNQPQHF	TGCAGTGCTACATACAGAGATAGCAATCAGCCCCAGCATTTT
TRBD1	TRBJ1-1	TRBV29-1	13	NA	CSVRDRRNTEAFF	TGCAGCGTGCGGGACAGACGGAACACTGAAGCTTTCTTT
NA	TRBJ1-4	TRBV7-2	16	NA	CASSLAPRGPNEKLFF	TGTGCCAGCAGCTTAGCACCGCGGGGACCTAATGAAAAACTGTTTTTT
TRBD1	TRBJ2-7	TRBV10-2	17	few	CASSIGTATSSSYEQYF	TGCGCCAGCAGTATCGGGACAGCGACATCAAGCTCCTACGAGCAGTACTTC
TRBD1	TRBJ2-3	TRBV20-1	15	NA	CSAQSDRVGTDTQYF	TGCAGTGCCCAGTCGGACAGGGTGGGGACAGATACGCAGTATTTT
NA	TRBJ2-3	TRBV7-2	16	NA	CASSLGGDQGANTQYF	TGTGCCAGCAGCTTAGGGGGTGACCAAGGGGCGAATACGCAGTATTTT
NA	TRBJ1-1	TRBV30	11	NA	CAWSVNTEAFF	TGTGCCTGGAGTGTGAACACTGAAGCTTTCTTT
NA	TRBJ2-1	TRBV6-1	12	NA	CASSLFNNEQFF	TGTGCCAGCAGTCTCTTTAACAATGAGCAGTTCTTC
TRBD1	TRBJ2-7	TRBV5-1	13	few	CASGGQGAYEQYF	TGCGCTAGCGGGGGACAGGGGGCCTACGAGCAGTACTTC
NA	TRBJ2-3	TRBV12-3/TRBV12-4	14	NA	CASSIKTVTDTQYF	TGTGCCAGCAGTATCAAGACAGTCACAGATACGCAGTATTTT
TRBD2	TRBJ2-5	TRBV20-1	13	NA	CSATRTRQETQYF	TGCAGTGCTACCCGGACTAGACAAGAGACCCAGTACTTC
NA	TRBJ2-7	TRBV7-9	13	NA	CASRAPEGDEQYF	TGTGCCAGCAGGGCCCCCGAGGGGGACGAGCAGTACTTC
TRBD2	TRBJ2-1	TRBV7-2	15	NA	CASSESSGGAYEQFF	TGTGCCAGCAGCGAATCTAGCGGGGGGGCCTATGAGCAGTTCTTC
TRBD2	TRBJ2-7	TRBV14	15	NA	CASSPSSGPAYEQYF	TGTGCCAGCAGCCCTTCTAGCGGCCCTGCCTACGAGCAGTACTTC
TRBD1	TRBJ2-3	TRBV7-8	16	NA	CASSLPAGTGRDTQYF	TGTGCCAGCAGCTTACCAGCCGGGACAGGTAGAGATACGCAGTATTTT
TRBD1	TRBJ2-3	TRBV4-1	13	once	CASRDRGSDTQYF	TGCGCCAGTCGGGACAGGGGATCCGATACGCAGTATTTT
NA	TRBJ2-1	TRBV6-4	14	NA	CASSPGAYSDEQFF	TGTGCCAGCAGCCCGGGGGCCTATTCCGATGAGCAGTTCTTC
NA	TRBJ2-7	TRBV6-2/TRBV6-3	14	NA	CASKLGTASYEQYF	TGTGCCAGCAAACTCGGGACGGCTTCCTACGAGCAGTACTTC
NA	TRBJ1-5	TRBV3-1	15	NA	CASSRRGQNAQPQHF	TGTGCCAGCAGCCGACGAGGACAGAACGCTCAGCCCCAGCATTTT
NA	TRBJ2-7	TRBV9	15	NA	CASSVVYRQIYEQYF	TGTGCCAGCAGCGTAGTCTACAGGCAAATCTACGAGCAGTACTTC
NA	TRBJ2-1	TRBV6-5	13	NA	CASSKPGNNEQFF	TGTGCCAGCAGTAAGCCCGGGAACAATGAGCAGTTCTTC
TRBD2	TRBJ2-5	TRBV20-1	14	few	CSAVPGGAGTTQYF	TGCAGTGCTGTACCCGGGGGGGCCGGTACGACCCAGTACTTC
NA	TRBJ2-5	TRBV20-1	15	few	CSATYDPLTQETQYF	TGCAGTGCTACCTACGACCCACTGACCCAAGAGACCCAGTACTTC
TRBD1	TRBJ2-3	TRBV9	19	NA	CASSVGAPTGGISTDTQYF	TGTGCCAGCAGCGTAGGAGCCCCAACAGGGGGGATAAGCACAGATACGCAGTATTTT
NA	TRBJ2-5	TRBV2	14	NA	CASSDSRVGQTQYF	TGTGCCAGCAGTGACTCTAGGGTCGGTCAGACCCAGTACTTC
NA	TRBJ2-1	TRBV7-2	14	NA	CASSPAGGNNEQFF	TGTGCCAGCAGCCCAGCCGGTGGTAACAATGAGCAGTTCTTC
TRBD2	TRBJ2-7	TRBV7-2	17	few	CASSFKRTSGGFYEQYF	TGTGCCAGCAGCTTTAAAAGGACTAGCGGGGGGTTCTACGAGCAGTACTTC
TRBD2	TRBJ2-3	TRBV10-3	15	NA	CAIGGTSTSTDTQYF	TGTGCCATAGGAGGGACTAGCACGTCCACAGATACGCAGTATTTT
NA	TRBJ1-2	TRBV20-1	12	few	CSASDAVYGYTF	TGCAGTGCTTCGGACGCCGTATATGGCTACACCTTC
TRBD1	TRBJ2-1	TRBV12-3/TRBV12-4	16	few	CASSFKGQGSGNEQFF	TGTGCCAGCAGTTTTAAGGGACAGGGCTCCGGGAATGAGCAGTTCTTC
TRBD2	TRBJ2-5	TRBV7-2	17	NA	CASSLTGTSGGAQTQYF	TGTGCCAGCAGCTTAACCGGGACTAGCGGGGGGGCGCAGACCCAGTACTTC
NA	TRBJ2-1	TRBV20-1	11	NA	CSAPSYNEQFF	TGCAGTGCTCCCTCCTACAATGAGCAGTTCTTC
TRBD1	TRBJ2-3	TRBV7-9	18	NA	CASSLGGTGEGSTDTQYF	TGTGCCAGCAGCTTAGGGGGGACAGGGGAAGGGAGCACAGATACGCAGTATTTT
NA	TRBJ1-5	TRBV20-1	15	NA	CSARVEDSSNQPQHF	TGCAGTGCTAGAGTAGAGGACAGTAGCAATCAGCCCCAGCATTTT
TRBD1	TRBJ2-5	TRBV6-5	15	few	CASSSDRVSGETQYF	TGTGCCAGCAGTTCCGACAGGGTTTCAGGAGAGACCCAGTACTTC
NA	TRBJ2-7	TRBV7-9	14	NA	CASSFKDFTYEQYF	TGTGCCAGCAGCTTCAAGGACTTTACCTACGAGCAGTACTTC
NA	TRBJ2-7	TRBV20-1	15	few	CSARALGRATYEQYF	TGCAGTGCTAGAGCCCTGGGGCGGGCAACCTACGAGCAGTACTTC
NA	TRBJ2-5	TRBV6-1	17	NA	CASSETNGKTLQETQYF	TGTGCCAGCAGTGAAACGAACGGAAAGACACTACAAGAGACCCAGTACTTC
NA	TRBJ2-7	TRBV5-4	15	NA	CASSPGTPASYEQYF	TGTGCCAGCAGCCCCGGGACGCCTGCCTCCTACGAGCAGTACTTC
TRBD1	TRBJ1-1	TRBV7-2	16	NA	CASSSRGDRLNTEAFF	TGTGCCAGCAGCTCACGAGGGGACAGGTTGAACACTGAAGCTTTCTTT
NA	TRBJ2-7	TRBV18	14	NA	CASSPGGTAYEQYF	TGTGCCAGCTCACCTGGAGGGACGGCTTACGAGCAGTACTTC
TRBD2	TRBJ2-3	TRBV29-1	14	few	CSAQTSGGADTQYF	TGCAGCGCCCAGACTAGCGGGGGTGCAGATACGCAGTATTTT
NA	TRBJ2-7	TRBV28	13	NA	CASSLGPLYEQYF	TGTGCCAGCAGTTTAGGGCCGTTATACGAGCAGTACTTC
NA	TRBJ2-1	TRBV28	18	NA	CASRNRDSNNRHRDEQFF	TGTGCCAGCAGAAACCGGGACTCGAATAACCGTCATCGTGATGAGCAGTTCTTC